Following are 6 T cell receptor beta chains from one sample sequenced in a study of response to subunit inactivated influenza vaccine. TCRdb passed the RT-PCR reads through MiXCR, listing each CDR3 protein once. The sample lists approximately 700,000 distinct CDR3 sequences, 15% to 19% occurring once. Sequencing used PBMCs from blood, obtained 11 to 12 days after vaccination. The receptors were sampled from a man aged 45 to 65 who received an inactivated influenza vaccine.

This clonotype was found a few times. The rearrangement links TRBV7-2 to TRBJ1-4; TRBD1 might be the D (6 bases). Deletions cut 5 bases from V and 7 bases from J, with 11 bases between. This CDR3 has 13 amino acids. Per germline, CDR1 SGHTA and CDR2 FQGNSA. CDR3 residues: CASSANRAEKLFF. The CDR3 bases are TGTGCCAGCAGCGCAAACAGGGCTGAAAAACTGTTTTTT.

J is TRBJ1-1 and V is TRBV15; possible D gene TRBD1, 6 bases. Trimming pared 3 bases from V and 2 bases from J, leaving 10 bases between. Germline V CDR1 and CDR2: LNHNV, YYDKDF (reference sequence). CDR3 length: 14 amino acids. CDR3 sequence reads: CATSSIRGNTEAFF. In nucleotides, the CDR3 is TGTGCCACCAGCAGCATCAGGGGTAACACTGAAGCTTTCTTT.

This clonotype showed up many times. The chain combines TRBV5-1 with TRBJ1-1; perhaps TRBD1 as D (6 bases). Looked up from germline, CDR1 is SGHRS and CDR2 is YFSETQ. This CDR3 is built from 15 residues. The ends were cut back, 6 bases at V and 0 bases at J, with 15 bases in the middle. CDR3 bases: TGCGCCAGCAACCCGGGGGGCGGACTGAACACTGAAGCTTTCTTT. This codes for CASNPGGGLNTEAFF.

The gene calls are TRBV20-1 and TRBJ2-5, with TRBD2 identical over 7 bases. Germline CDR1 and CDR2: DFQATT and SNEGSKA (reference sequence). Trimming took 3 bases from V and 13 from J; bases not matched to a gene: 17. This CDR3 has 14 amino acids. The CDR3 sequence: CSASRSGISLKAYF. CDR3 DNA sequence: TGCAGTGCTAGCCGGAGCGGGATTAGTCTCAAAGCGTACTTC.

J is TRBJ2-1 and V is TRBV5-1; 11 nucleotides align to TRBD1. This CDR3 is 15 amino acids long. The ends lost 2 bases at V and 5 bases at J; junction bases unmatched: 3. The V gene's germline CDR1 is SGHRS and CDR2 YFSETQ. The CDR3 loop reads CASSLRTGGNNEQFF. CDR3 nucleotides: TGCGCCAGCAGCTTAAGGACAGGGGGCAACAATGAGCAGTTCTTC.

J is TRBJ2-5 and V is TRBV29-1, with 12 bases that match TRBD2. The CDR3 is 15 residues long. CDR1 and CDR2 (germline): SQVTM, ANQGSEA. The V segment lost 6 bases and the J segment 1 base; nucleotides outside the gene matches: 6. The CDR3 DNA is TGCAGCGTCCGCGGACTAGCGGGACTCCAAGAGACCCAGTACTTC. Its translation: CSVRGLAGLQETQYF. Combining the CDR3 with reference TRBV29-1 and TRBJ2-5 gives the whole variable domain SAVISQKPSRDICQRGTSLTIQCQVDSQVTMMFWYRQQPGQSLTLIATANQGSEATYESGFVIDKFPISRPNLTFSTLTVSNMSPEDSSIYLCSVRGLAGLQETQYFGPGTRLLVL.